The sequence of this TCR beta chain was determined in a study of blood T cell repertoires in COVID-19. Looking at the study overall: The samples span acute and convalescent COVID-19 from the United States, Italy and Spain. Nucleic acid was either cDNA or gDNA, and it came from T cells, B-cell-depleted T cells, or PBMCs.

Those enrolled in Seattle joined during active infection and were followed longitudinally afterward. The CDR3 has 15 residues. Germline V gives CDR1 SGHTA, CDR2 FQGTGA. V was cut by 6 bases and J by 0 bases, with 14 bases left in between. Measured with immunoSEQ multiplex PCR; TCRdb has only the in-frame clones, and not every one. The data show 350,000 to 450,000 clones, approximately 91% seen once. This chain connects TRBV7-3 to TRBJ1-1; a possible D gene is TRBD1 (5 bases). This receptor was obtained from a woman in her thirties or forties with COVID-19, enrolled during active disease. The sequencing input was peripheral blood. Here the CDR3 DNA reads TGTGCCAGCAGTTACCTGGGGGGGATGAACACTGAAGCTTTCTTT. This sequence encodes CASSYLGGMNTEAFF.